The entry that follows covers one T cell receptor beta chain sequence. The antigen remains undetermined. This entry comes from a study of shared clonotypes between healthy human individuals. Overall study context: For every donor, three CD4 naive, three CD4 memory, two CD8 naive and one CD8 memory plates were used.

Study-level findings and limits: What naive subsets generally showed was a larger estimated richness than memory subsets showed.

Naive CD8 cells, CD45RO-negative and positively selected for CCR7, excluded terminally differentiated effector memory CD45RA+ cells. Researchers ran the assay at a deep level. Several immunoSEQ plates received, in even portions, the genomic DNA of each subset. Libraries were prepared by immunoSEQ multiplex PCR; TCRdb keeps only in-frame clonotypes and omits some of them. The sample records about 1.9 million clones, about 93% being singletons. This CDR3 has 15 amino acids. V shed 3 bases, J shed 4 bases, and the junction held 3 bases outside the gene matches. CDR1 is LGHNA and CDR2 is YSLEER in the germline V gene.

The chain couples TRBV4-3 to TRBJ2-3, with TRBD2 matching 11 bases. This clonotype was obtained from a man aged 18 to 30 in good health. Some clones in this sample may be carry-over from other donors' samples. Material: naive CD8+ T cells from PBMCs. The CDR3, as DNA: TGCGCCAGCAGCCAGACTAGCGGGGACTCAGATACGCAGTATTTT. It encodes CASSQTSGDSDTQYF.